The T cell receptor (beta chain) under discussion was sequenced for a study of vaccination and CD4 T cells after COVID-19. For the study at large: Convalescent patients gave post-COVID blood a median approximately 100 days post-diagnosis, range 35 to 161. Overlapping spike peptides served as the stimulus for the cells. These peptides came from SARS-CoV-2 and from the common cold coronaviruses HCoV-NL63, HCoV-OC43 and HCoV-229E.

Indicated treatment: approximately 10-day PBMC culture with coronavirus spike peptide pools or control peptides (ViraFEST assay). At both days 3 and 7, half the medium was replaced with fresh IL-2 medium. Cultured CD4+ T cells had their DNA profiled by the Oncomine TCR Beta short-read assay. TCRdb re-derived calls from the PCR reads in MiXCR, one entry per CDR3 protein. The sample holds 4,600 or so distinct CDR3 sequences, roughly two fifths seen once. This clonotype was found a few times. What it binds is unknown. CDR1 and CDR2 (germline): KGHDR, SFDVKD. V lost 3 bases and J 5 bases, leaving 4 bases between the germline ends. This CDR3 has 12 amino acids.

This receptor was identified in a human donor who had recovered from COVID-19. The sample comprised CD4+ T cells from blood, cultured in vitro. V is TRBV24-1 and J is TRBJ1-5; D is undetermined. CDR3 in amino acids: CATSDMDQPQHF. In nucleotides, the CDR3 is TGTGCCACCAGTGATATGGATCAGCCCCAGCATTTT.